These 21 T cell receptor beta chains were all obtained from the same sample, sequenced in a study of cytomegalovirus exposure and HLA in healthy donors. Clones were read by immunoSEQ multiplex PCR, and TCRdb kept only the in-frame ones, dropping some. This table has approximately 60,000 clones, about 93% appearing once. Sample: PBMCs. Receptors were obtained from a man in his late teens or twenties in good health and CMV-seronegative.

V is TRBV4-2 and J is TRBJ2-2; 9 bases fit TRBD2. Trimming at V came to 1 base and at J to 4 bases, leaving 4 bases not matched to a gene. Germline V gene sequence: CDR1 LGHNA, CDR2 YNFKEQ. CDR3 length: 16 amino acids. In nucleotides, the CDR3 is TGTGCCAGCAGCCAAGGCGGGAGGGTCGGCACCGGGGAGCTGTTTTTT. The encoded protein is CASSQGGRVGTGELFF.

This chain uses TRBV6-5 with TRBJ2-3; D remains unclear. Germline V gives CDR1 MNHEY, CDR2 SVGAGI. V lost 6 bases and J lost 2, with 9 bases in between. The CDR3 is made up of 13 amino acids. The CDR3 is CASRFPSTDTQYF. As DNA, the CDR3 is TGTGCCAGCAGATTCCCATCCACAGATACGCAGTATTTT.

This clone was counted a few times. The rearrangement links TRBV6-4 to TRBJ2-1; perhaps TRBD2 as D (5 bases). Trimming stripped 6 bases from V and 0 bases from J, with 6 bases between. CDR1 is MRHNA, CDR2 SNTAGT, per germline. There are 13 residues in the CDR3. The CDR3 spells CASSGGSYNEQFF. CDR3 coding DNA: TGTGCCAGCAGCGGAGGCTCCTACAATGAGCAGTTCTTC.

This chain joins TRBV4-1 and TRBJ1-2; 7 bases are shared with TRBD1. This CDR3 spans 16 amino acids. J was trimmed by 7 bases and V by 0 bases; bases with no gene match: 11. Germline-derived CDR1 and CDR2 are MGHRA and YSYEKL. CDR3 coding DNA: TGCGCCAGCAGCCAAGATTGGGGGCAGGGGGTCGGTGGCTACACCTTC. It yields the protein CASSQDWGQGVGGYTF.

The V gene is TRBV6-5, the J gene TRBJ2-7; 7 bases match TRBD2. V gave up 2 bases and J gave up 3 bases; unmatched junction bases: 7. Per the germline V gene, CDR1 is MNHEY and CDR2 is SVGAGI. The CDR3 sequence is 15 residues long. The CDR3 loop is CASSYGLAENYEQYF. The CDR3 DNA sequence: TGTGCCAGCAGTTACGGGCTAGCGGAGAACTACGAGCAGTACTTC.

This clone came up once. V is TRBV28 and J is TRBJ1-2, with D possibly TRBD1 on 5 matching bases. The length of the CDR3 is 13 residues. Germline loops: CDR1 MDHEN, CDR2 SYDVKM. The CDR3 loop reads CGPLSTVDYGYTF. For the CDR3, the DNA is TGTGGCCCATTATCGACAGTGGACTATGGCTACACCTTC.

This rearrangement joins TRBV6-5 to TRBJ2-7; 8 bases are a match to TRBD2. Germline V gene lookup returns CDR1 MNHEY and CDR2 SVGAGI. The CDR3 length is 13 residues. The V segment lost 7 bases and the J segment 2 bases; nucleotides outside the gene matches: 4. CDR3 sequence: CASIDSGTYEQYF. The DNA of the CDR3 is TGTGCCAGCATAGATAGCGGGACCTACGAGCAGTACTTC.

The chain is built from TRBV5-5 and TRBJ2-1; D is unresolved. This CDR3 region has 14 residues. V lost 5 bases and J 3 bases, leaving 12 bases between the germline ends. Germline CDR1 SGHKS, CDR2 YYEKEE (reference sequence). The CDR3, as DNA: TGTGCCAGCAGATTTCTGGAGAGCTACAATGAGCAGTTCTTC. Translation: CASRFLESYNEQFF.

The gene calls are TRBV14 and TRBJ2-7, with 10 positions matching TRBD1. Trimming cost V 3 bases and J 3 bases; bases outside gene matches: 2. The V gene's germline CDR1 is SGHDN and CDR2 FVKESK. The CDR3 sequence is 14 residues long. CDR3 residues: CASSQGTGDYEQYF. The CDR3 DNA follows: TGTGCCAGCAGCCAGGGGACAGGGGACTACGAGCAGTACTTC.

The CDR3 DNA follows: TGTGCCAGCAGTTACGGGGACAAGGTCCGAAACACCATATATTTT. It translates to CASSYGDKVRNTIYF. The chain couples TRBV6-6 to TRBJ1-3; perhaps TRBD1 as D (6 bases). V was pared by 2 bases and J by 5 bases, with 13 bases between. This CDR3 is 15 amino acids long. Germline V gene data show CDR1 as MNHNY and CDR2 as SVGAGI (reference sequence).

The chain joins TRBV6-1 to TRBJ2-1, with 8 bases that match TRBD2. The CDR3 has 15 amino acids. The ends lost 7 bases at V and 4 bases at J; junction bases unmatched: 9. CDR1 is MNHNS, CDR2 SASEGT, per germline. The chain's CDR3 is CASILSGSGYNEQFF. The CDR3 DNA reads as TGTGCCAGCATCCTCAGCGGGAGTGGTTACAATGAGCAGTTCTTC.

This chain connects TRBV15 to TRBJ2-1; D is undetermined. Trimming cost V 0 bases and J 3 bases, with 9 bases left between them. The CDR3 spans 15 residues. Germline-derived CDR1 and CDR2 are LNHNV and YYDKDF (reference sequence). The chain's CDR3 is CATSRDATSYNEQFF. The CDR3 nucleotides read TGTGCCACCAGCAGAGACGCGACAAGCTACAATGAGCAGTTCTTC.

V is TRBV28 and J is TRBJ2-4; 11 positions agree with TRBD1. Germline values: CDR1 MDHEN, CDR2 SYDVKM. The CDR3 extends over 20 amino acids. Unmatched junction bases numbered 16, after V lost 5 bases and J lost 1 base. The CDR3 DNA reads TGTGCCAGCAGTATTACGGACAGGGGGCGTTCAGTTAAGGCCAAAAACATTCAGTACTTC. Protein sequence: CASSITDRGRSVKAKNIQYF.

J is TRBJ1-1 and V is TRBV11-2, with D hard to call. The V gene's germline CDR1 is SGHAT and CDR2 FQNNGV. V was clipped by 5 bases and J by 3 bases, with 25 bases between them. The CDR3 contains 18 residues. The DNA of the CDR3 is TGTGCCAGCAGCCCAAGAGTCAGGAACAGCGGTGTCGACACTGAAGCTTTCTTT. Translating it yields CASSPRVRNSGVDTEAFF.

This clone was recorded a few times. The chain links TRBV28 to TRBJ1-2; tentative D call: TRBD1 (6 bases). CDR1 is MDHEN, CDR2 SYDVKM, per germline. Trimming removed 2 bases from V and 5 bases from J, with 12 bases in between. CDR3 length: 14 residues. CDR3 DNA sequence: TGTGCCAGCAGTTTAGGGGGGGCAGGGTATGGCTACACCTTC. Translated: CASSLGGAGYGYTF.

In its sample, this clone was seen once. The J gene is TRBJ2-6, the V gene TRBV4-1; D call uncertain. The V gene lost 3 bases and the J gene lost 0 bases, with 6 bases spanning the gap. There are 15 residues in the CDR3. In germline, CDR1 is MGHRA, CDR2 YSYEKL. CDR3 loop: CASSQIHSGANVLTF. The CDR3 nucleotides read TGCGCCAGCAGCCAGATACACTCTGGGGCCAACGTCCTGACTTTC.

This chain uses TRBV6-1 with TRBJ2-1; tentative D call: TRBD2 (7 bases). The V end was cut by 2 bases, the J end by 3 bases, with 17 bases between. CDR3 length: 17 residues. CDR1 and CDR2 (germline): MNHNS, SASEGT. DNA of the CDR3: TGTGCCAGCAGTGAATGGGGGGCGGGAGTAAGCTACAATGAGCAGTTCTTC. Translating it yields CASSEWGAGVSYNEQFF.

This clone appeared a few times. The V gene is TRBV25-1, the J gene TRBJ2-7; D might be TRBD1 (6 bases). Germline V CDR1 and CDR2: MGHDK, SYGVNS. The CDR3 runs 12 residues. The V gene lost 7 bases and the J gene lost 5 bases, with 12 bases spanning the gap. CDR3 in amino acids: CASNQGINEQYF. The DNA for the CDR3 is TGTGCCAGCAACCAGGGGATCAACGAGCAGTACTTC.

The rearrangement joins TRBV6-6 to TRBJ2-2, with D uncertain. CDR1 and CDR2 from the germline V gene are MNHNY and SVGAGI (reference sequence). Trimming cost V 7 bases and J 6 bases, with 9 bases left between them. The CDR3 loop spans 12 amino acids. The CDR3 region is CASTDWAGELFF. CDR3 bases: TGTGCCAGCACCGACTGGGCCGGGGAGCTGTTTTTT.

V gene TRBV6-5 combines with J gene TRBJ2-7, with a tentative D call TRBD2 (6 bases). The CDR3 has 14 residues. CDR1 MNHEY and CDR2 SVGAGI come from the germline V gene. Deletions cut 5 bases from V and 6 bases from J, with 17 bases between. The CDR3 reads CASSPPVGGGEQYF. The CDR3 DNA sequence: TGTGCCAGCAGTCCCCCCGTGGGAGGAGGCGAGCAGTACTTC.

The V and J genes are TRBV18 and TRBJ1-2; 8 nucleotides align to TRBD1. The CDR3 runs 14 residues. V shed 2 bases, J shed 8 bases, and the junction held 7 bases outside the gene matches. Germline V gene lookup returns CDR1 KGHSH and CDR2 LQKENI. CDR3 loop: CASSPTGTGGGYTF. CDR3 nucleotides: TGTGCCAGCTCACCAACCGGGACAGGTGGCGGCTACACCTTC.